This T cell receptor beta chain was sequenced in a study of blood T cell repertoires in COVID-19. TCRdb keeps only in-frame clones here, not all; method: immunoSEQ multiplex PCR. Here the sample spans more than 95,000 clones, approximately 74% being singletons. The CDR3 consists of 16 residues. V shed 2 bases, J shed 6 bases, and the junction held 12 bases outside the gene matches. Germline V gene sequence: CDR1 MNHNS, CDR2 SASEGT. The source material was peripheral blood. This TCR derives from a man aged 60 to 75 with acute or convalescent COVID-19. This sequence joins TRBV6-1 and TRBJ2-7; TRBD2 matches at 8 bases. CDR3 amino acids: CASSERGGSGISEQYF. The DNA of the CDR3 is TGTGCCAGCAGTGAACGGGGGGGCAGCGGGATCTCCGAGCAGTACTTC.